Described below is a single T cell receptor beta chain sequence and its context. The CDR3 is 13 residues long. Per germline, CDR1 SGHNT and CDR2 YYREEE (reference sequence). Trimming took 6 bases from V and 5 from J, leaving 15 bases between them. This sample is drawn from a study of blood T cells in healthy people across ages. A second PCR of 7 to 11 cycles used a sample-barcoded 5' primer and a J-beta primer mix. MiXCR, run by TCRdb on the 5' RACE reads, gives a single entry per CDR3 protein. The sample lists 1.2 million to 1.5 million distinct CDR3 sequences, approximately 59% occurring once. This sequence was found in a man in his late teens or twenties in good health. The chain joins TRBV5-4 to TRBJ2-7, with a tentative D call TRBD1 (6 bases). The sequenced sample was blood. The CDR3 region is CASTIGQKDEQYF. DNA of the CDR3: TGTGCCAGCACCATAGGACAGAAGGACGAGCAGTACTTC.